The 9 T cell receptor beta chains below all came from one sample that was sequenced in a study of read filtering for tumor transcriptome and immune sequencing. From 300 to 450 ng of RNA, a library with molecular barcoded alpha/delta and beta/gamma adaptors was made. TCRdb re-called the reads through MiXCR, storing one row per CDR3 protein. The table lists 75,000 to 90,000 distinct CDR3 sequences, over 9% of them singletons. The sequenced material came from a population of CD138-negative cells sorted from bone marrow. These TCRs come from a donor at least 40 years old with multiple myeloma.

Concerning this clonotype: A single base separates this from a much larger clone, so it may be a read error. The rearrangement links TRBV12-3 or TRBV12-4 to TRBJ2-2, with D maybe TRBD1 (6 bases). The CDR3 is made up of 14 amino acids. Trimming left V 9 bases short and J 4 bases short, with 15 bases between. The CDR3 loop is CASISGTPTGELFF. For the CDR3, the DNA is TGTGCCAGTATATCCGGGACACCCACCGGGGAGCTGTTTTTT.

In this sample, this clonotype turned up many times. The chain carries TRBV28 and TRBJ2-3, with TRBD2 as a possible D gene (7 bases). Trimming removed 6 bases from V and 8 bases from J, with 12 bases in between. The CDR3 is 12 amino acids. Germline CDR1 MDHEN, CDR2 SYDVKM. The CDR3 DNA sequence: TGTGCCAGCAGAGAAGGGGGGGGTACGCAGTATTTT. Amino acid sequence: CASREGGGTQYF.

V and J are TRBV10-2 and TRBJ2-5; D is unclear. From germline, CDR1 is WSHSY and CDR2 SAAADI. The CDR3 runs to 13 residues. The V end was cut by 6 bases, the J end by 2 bases, with 10 bases between. CDR3 region: CASRAPPQETQYF. CDR3 DNA sequence: TGCGCCAGCAGGGCTCCCCCACAAGAGACCCAGTACTTC.

This clonotype was picked up many times. This clone may be a read error of a much larger clone one base away. V and J are TRBV20-1 and TRBJ2-1; 7 nucleotides agree with TRBD2. Looked up from germline, CDR1 is DFQATT and CDR2 is SNEGSKA (reference sequence). The CDR3 is 15 amino acids. The CDR3 sequence is CSAKKVAGAYNGQFF. In DNA, the CDR3 is TGCAGTGCCAAGAAGGTGGCGGGAGCATACAATGGGCAGTTCTTC.

This clonotype was counted ten times or more. The rearrangement uses TRBV27 and TRBJ2-4; no definite D call. The CDR3 is 14 amino acids. CDR1 and CDR2 (germline): MNHEY, SMNVEV (reference sequence). Deletions cut 6 bases from V and 3 bases from J, with 12 bases between. CDR3 loop: CASRTLVGKNIQYF. The CDR3 DNA reads TGTGCCAGCAGAACCCTAGTTGGCAAAAACATTCAGTACTTC.

The sample holds many counts of this clonotype. The V call is TRBV19, the J call TRBJ2-1; D ambiguous. Germline V lookup: CDR1 LNHDA, CDR2 SQIVND (reference sequence). This CDR3 comprises 12 residues. The germline V and J ends were trimmed by 2 bases and 5 bases, with 4 bases remaining between them. The CDR3 loop reads CASSIQNNEQFF. As DNA, the CDR3 is TGTGCCAGTAGTATACAGAACAATGAGCAGTTCTTC.

The sample holds a few counts of this clonotype. The conserved closing phenylalanine or tryptophan is absent in this CDR3, likely reflecting a read error. The DNA is left out, because the CDR3 cannot be placed on it with certainty; the CDR3 is given as TCRdb lists it. The chain recombines TRBV20-1 with TRBJ2-7; the DNA was not used to check the table's D call, TRBD2. The CDR3 contains 14 residues when both ends are counted. CDR1 DFQATT and CDR2 SNEGSKA come from the germline V gene (reference sequence). The CDR3 loop reads CSARDPGLPRRATL.

The chain couples TRBV5-1 to TRBJ2-7; 12 nucleotides align to TRBD1. There are 15 residues in the CDR3. Trimming at V came to 4 bases and at J to 3 bases, leaving 5 bases not matched to a gene. CDR1 is SGHRS, CDR2 YFSETQ, per germline. Here the CDR3 DNA reads TGCGCCAGCAGCACCGGGACAGGGGGCGTCTACGAGCAGTACTTC. This gives the protein CASSTGTGGVYEQYF.

Many counts were recorded for this clonotype. V usage is TRBV11-2 and J usage is TRBJ1-2; TRBD1 agrees at 11 bases. The CDR3 is made up of 15 amino acids. Germline CDR1 is SGHAT and CDR2 is FQNNGV. V lost 5 bases to trimming and J lost 1 base; unmatched junction nucleotides: 3. CDR3 DNA: TGTGCCAGCAGCCCCGGGACAGGGGGTAACTATGGCTACACCTTC. Translation gives CASSPGTGGNYGYTF.